Below, 28 T cell receptor beta chains from the same sample are listed, as sequenced in a study of blood T cell repertoires in COVID-19 (dated by TCRdb to about 2020). Library method: the immunoSEQ multiplex PCR assay. TCRdb's version of the immuneACCESS table is confined to in-frame rearrangements and falls short of the full clone set. An unresolved V gene accounts for under half of the shortfall where checked; the remainder is of unknown origin. Counted in this sample were around 470,000 clones; approximately 89% of them appeared once. Approximately 0.9% of the sample is in the top ten clones. Source material: peripheral blood. Receptor source: a man in his late teens or twenties with COVID-19, enrolled during active disease.

This sequence joins TRBV7-9 and TRBJ2-1; 9 nucleotides agree with TRBD2. The CDR3 is 16 residues long. Germline CDR1 SEHNR, CDR2 FQNEAQ (reference sequence). The V gene end was trimmed by 5 bases and the J gene end by 9 bases; junction bases not matched to a gene: 14. The CDR3 spells CASSHVEGRGGGEQFF. The CDR3 nucleotides read TGTGCCAGCAGCCACGTCGAGGGGCGGGGGGGCGGTGAGCAGTTCTTC.

This chain uses TRBV13 with TRBJ2-1; TRBD2 is a possible D gene (6 bases). CDR1 is PRHDT, CDR2 FYEKMQ, per germline (reference sequence). The V gene lost 0 bases and the J gene lost 12 bases, with 9 bases spanning the gap. The CDR3 is 12 residues long. The CDR3 is CASSLGLGRQFF. The DNA of the CDR3 is TGTGCCAGCAGCTTAGGCCTCGGGAGGCAGTTCTTC.

The chain combines TRBV4-2 with TRBJ2-3; tentative D call: TRBD2 (6 bases). Trimming took 6 bases from V and 0 from J, leaving 13 bases between them. The CDR3 spans 15 residues. Germline V gene sequence: CDR1 LGHNA, CDR2 YNFKEQ. For the CDR3, the DNA is TGTGCCAGCAGGGAGGGTAGCGGCAGCACAGATACGCAGTATTTT. Translating it yields CASREGSGSTDTQYF.

V usage is TRBV5-8 and J usage is TRBJ2-1; 7 bases match TRBD2. Trimming removed 3 bases from V and 8 bases from J; junction bases left unmatched: 17. This CDR3 is 17 amino acids long. The germline gives CDR1 SGHTS, CDR2 YDEGEE. The CDR3 sequence: CASSSQGWTTGRDEQFF. The CDR3 DNA reads TGTGCCAGCAGCTCCCAGGGTTGGACAACGGGGAGGGATGAGCAGTTCTTC.

This chain uses TRBV6-1 with TRBJ1-4, with 10 bases lining up with TRBD1. CDR3 size: 15 residues. The V gene end was trimmed by 5 bases and the J gene end by 8 bases; junction bases not matched to a gene: 8. Germline values: CDR1 MNHNS, CDR2 SASEGT. CDR3 region: CASSSGTGEGEKLFF. Written as DNA, the CDR3 is TGTGCCAGCAGTTCCGGGACAGGGGAGGGGGAAAAACTGTTTTTT.

Only one count was recorded for this clone. V usage is TRBV29-1 and J usage is TRBJ2-7; 8 bases match TRBD1. The CDR3 totals 12 residues. CDR1 and CDR2 (germline): SQVTM, ANQGSEA. J was trimmed by 6 bases and V by 6 bases; bases with no gene match: 7. As DNA, the CDR3 is TGCAGCGTCCAACAGGGGGAAAGCGAGCAGTACTTC. Amino acids: CSVQQGESEQYF.

V usage is TRBV5-1 and J usage is TRBJ1-3; D may be TRBD1 (5 bases). The CDR3 covers 14 residues. V dropped 4 bases and J dropped 4 bases, with 12 bases sitting between them. CDR1 is SGHRS and CDR2 is YFSETQ in the germline V gene. The CDR3 DNA reads TGCGCCAGCAGCCCGGGGGTCCCGGGAAACACCATATATTTT. Translating gives CASSPGVPGNTIYF.

V gene TRBV2 combines with J gene TRBJ1-1; weak D call: TRBD1 (5 bases). V was trimmed by 2 bases and J by 1 base, leaving 8 bases between them. CDR1 and CDR2 from the germline V gene are SNHLY and FYNNEI. There are 14 residues in the CDR3. CDR3 in DNA: TGTGCCAGCAGTGAAAGGGGTACGAACACTGAAGCTTTCTTT. It encodes CASSERGTNTEAFF.

The rearrangement joins TRBV12-5 to TRBJ2-3, with D possibly matching TRBD2 (6 bases). Germline V gene data show CDR1 as LGHNT and CDR2 as FRNRAP. This CDR3 comprises 16 residues. Trimming shortened V by 4 bases and J by 8 bases, and 22 bases separated the two germline ends. The CDR3 DNA follows: TGTGCTAGTGGTTCACCCATAGCCGGGAGTCGGCTTACGCAGTATTTT. Amino acid sequence: CASGSPIAGSRLTQYF.

The J gene is TRBJ2-1, the V gene TRBV25-1; TRBD2 agrees at 11 bases. Germline CDR1 reads MGHDK; CDR2 reads SYGVNS. The ends lost 4 bases at V and 7 bases at J; junction bases unmatched: 6. This CDR3 is built from 15 residues. The CDR3 DNA reads as TGTGCCAGCAGTGCACTAGCGGGAGAATGTAATGAGCAGTTCTTC. Protein product: CASSALAGECNEQFF.

The rearrangement uses TRBV19 and TRBJ2-3; 11 bases align to TRBD2. Trimming cost V 4 bases and J 1 base; bases outside gene matches: 10. This CDR3 comprises 18 residues. Per the germline V gene, CDR1 is LNHDA and CDR2 is SQIVND (reference sequence). CDR3 sequence (DNA): TGTGCCAGTAGTAGCCCCCCCGGGACTAGCGGAGGCACAGATACGCAGTATTTT. It translates to CASSSPPGTSGGTDTQYF.

The chain couples TRBV7-9 to TRBJ1-1, with a weak D call TRBD1 (5 bases). The CDR3 contains 12 residues. Per the germline V gene, CDR1 is SEHNR and CDR2 is FQNEAQ (reference sequence). V was trimmed by 8 bases and J by 10 bases, leaving 17 bases between them. Here the CDR3 reads CASPPLDTRAFF. The CDR3 DNA is TGTGCCAGCCCCCCCCTGGACACCCGAGCTTTCTTT.

The chain recombines TRBV9 with TRBJ2-5; no firm D call. The CDR3 is 12 residues long. Germline values: CDR1 SGDLS, CDR2 YYNGEE. With 3 bases removed from V and 1 base from J, the gap between germline ends came to 4 bases. CDR3 residues: CASSESQETQYF. CDR3 coding DNA: TGTGCCAGCAGCGAGAGCCAAGAGACCCAGTACTTC.

V is TRBV7-8 and J is TRBJ1-3; D gene ambiguous. The CDR3 length is 15 residues. V lost 0 bases and J 1 base, leaving 7 bases between the germline ends. Germline values: CDR1 SGHVS, CDR2 FQNEAQ. The CDR3 DNA sequence: TGTGCCAGCAGCTTAGCTTCAGGTTCTGGAAACACCATATATTTT. This translates into CASSLASGSGNTIYF.

CDR3 in DNA: TGTGCCAGCAGCTTAACAGACTCTGGGGCCAACGTCCTGACTTTC. It yields the protein CASSLTDSGANVLTF. This sequence joins TRBV3-1 (or the pseudogene TRBV3-2) and TRBJ2-6; D is unresolved. In germline, CDR1 is LGHDT, CDR2 YNNKEL (reference sequence). The CDR3 covers 15 residues. The germline V and J ends were trimmed by 5 bases and 0 bases, with 8 bases remaining between them.

V gene TRBV11-2 combines with J gene TRBJ2-1, with 8 bases aligning to TRBD2. V trimming: 5 bases; J trimming: 10 bases; junction bases outside the gene matches: 1. This CDR3 contains 11 residues. Germline assignment: CDR1 SGHAT and CDR2 FQNNGV. CDR3 amino acids: CASSRTSEQFF. The CDR3 region has the DNA TGTGCCAGCAGCCGGACTAGCGAGCAGTTCTTC.

The chain carries TRBV2 and TRBJ2-7, with 9 bases aligning to TRBD1. The CDR3 loop spans 14 amino acids. The germline V gene encodes CDR1 SNHLY and CDR2 FYNNEI. Trimming cost V 6 bases and J 6 bases; bases outside gene matches: 9. This CDR3 reads CASRNRGRSSEQYF. As DNA, the CDR3 is TGTGCCAGCAGGAACAGGGGGCGCAGCTCCGAGCAGTACTTC.

This clone was seen only once. The chain uses TRBV7-6 and TRBJ2-7; TRBD1 aligns across 9 bases. CDR3 length: 15 residues. Germline lookup yields CDR1 SGHVS and CDR2 FNYEAQ. Trimming took 5 bases from V and 5 from J; bases not matched to a gene: 10. The CDR3 nucleotides read TGTGCCAGCAGCCCGAGGACAGGGGCAATCGACGAGCAGTACTTC. As protein: CASSPRTGAIDEQYF. The complete variable domain, with remaining parts taken from reference TRBV7-6 and TRBJ2-7, reads GAGVSQSPRYKVTKRGQDVALRCDPISGHVSLYWYRQALGQGPEFLTYFNYEAQQDKSGLPNDRFSAERPEGSISTLTIQRTEQRDSAMYRCASSPRTGAIDEQYFGPGTRLTVT.

This clone occurred a few times. V usage is TRBV14 and J usage is TRBJ1-1; maybe TRBD1 (5 bases). V was trimmed by 2 bases and J by 1 base, leaving 5 bases between them. This CDR3 is 13 amino acids long. Germline CDR1 reads SGHDN; CDR2 reads FVKESK. As DNA, the CDR3 is TGTGCCAGCAGCCAACAGGGGAACACTGAAGCTTTCTTT. Translating it yields CASSQQGNTEAFF. The full variable domain, in which reference TRBV14 and TRBJ1-1 provide the parts outside the CDR3, is EAGVTQFPSHSVIEKGQTVTLRCDPISGHDNLYWYRRVMGKEIKFLLHFVKESKQDESGMPNNRFLAERTGGTYSTLKVQPAELEDSGVYFCASSQQGNTEAFFGQGTRLTVV.

This clone showed up just a few times. The rearrangement joins TRBV5-6 to TRBJ1-6; a possible D gene is TRBD1 (5 bases). The germline V and J ends were trimmed by 1 base and 7 bases, with 12 bases remaining between them. CDR1 and CDR2 (germline): SGHDT, YYEEEE. The CDR3 totals 15 residues. CDR3 nucleotides: TGTGCCAGCAGCTTGCAGGGTCGGTTCAATTCACCCCTCCACTTT. Translated, it gives CASSLQGRFNSPLHF.

The V and J genes are TRBV3-1 (or the pseudogene TRBV3-2) and TRBJ2-3; 8 bases agree with TRBD2. The CDR3 totals 18 residues. Looked up from germline, CDR1 is LGHDT and CDR2 is YNNKEL (reference sequence). Trimming removed 4 bases from V and 2 bases from J; junction bases left unmatched: 14. The CDR3 bases are TGTGCCAGCAGCCGTCTGGGGAGCGGGGGCCCTACCACAGATACGCAGTATTTT. This encodes CASSRLGSGGPTTDTQYF.

The chain couples TRBV6-5 to TRBJ2-1; possibly TRBD1 for D (6 bases). The CDR3 runs 14 residues. CDR1 and CDR2 (germline): MNHEY, SVGAGI. V lost 9 bases to trimming and J lost 0 bases, with 12 bases between them. The CDR3 sequence is CASRQEVSYNEQFF. CDR3 bases: TGTGCCAGTCGACAGGAGGTCTCCTACAATGAGCAGTTCTTC.

The rearrangement uses TRBV2 and TRBJ2-7; TRBD2 matches at 14 bases. This CDR3 has 15 amino acids. The ends lost 7 bases at V and 3 bases at J; junction bases unmatched: 5. Germline V CDR1 and CDR2: SNHLY, FYNNEI. The CDR3 sequence is CASNVGTSGSYEQYF. CDR3 DNA: TGTGCCAGCAACGTAGGGACTAGCGGGAGCTACGAGCAGTACTTC.

The chain has TRBV27 and TRBJ2-2; a possible D gene is TRBD1 (6 bases). Trimming took off 8 bases at V and 2 bases at J, with 9 bases between the two ends. CDR3 length equals 13 residues. Germline V gives CDR1 MNHEY, CDR2 SMNVEV (reference sequence). CDR3 residues: CASRDTNTGELFF. The CDR3 DNA is TGTGCCAGCCGGGACACTAACACCGGGGAGCTGTTTTTT.

The rearrangement joins TRBV18 to TRBJ2-3; unclear D gene. The CDR3 totals 14 residues. V gave up 5 bases and J gave up 0 bases, with 9 bases separating them. The V gene's germline CDR1 is KGHSH and CDR2 LQKENI. Written as DNA, the CDR3 is TGTGCCAGCTCATTGACTGCGAGCACAGATACGCAGTATTTT. This translates into CASSLTASTDTQYF.

This rearrangement joins TRBV7-9 to TRBJ2-7, with 8 bases matching TRBD1. The V and J ends lost 5 bases and 3 bases, in that order; junction bases with no gene match: 9. The CDR3 spans 15 residues. Germline V gives CDR1 SEHNR, CDR2 FQNEAQ (reference sequence). CDR3: CASSPVGTGVYEQYF. The CDR3 region has the DNA TGTGCCAGCAGCCCTGTGGGGACAGGAGTCTACGAGCAGTACTTC.

This clone was detected once. Other DNA sequences of this sample code for an identical CDR3. The CDR3 DNA sequence: TGTGCCAGCAGTGCCACAGGGGGCAATGAAAAACTGTTTTTT. Protein product: CASSATGGNEKLFF. The chain links TRBV25-1 to TRBJ1-4, with 9 bases lining up with TRBD1. Germline CDR1 MGHDK, CDR2 SYGVNS. The length of the CDR3 is 14 residues. The V and J ends lost 4 bases and 5 bases, in that order; junction bases with no gene match: 2.

The rearrangement links TRBV2 to TRBJ1-5, with 7 bases aligning to TRBD1. Unmatched junction bases numbered 3, after V lost 4 bases and J lost 0 bases. The CDR3 sequence is 15 residues long. CDR1 is SNHLY and CDR2 is FYNNEI in the germline V gene. CDR3 DNA: TGTGCCAGCAGTGGGGACAGACTTAGCAATCAGCCCCAGCATTTT. It translates to CASSGDRLSNQPQHF.